Following are 23 T cell receptor beta chains from one sample sequenced in a study of blood T cells in healthy people across ages. The use of a sample-barcoded 5' primer and a J-beta primer mix characterized a second PCR of about 7 to 12 cycles. TCRdb fed the 5' RACE reads into MiXCR, producing one record per CDR3 protein. Among around 1,500,000 distinct CDR3 sequences listed, about 40% were seen once. Sequenced input: blood. Receptors were obtained from a woman between 18 and 30 years old in good health.

As to this clonotype: At one of its ends the junction is not consistent with the germline gene, which may arise from a read error. V and J are TRBV10-3 and TRBJ2-4; D is tentatively TRBD1 or TRBD2 (6 bases each). This CDR3 has 16 residues. Germline V CDR1 and CDR2: ENHRY, SYGVKD. CDR3 in DNA: TGTGCCATCAGTGAGTCCTGGGGGGCCTCCAAAAACATTCGGTACTTC. Amino acid sequence: CAISESWGASKNIRYF.

This clonotype was seen more than once but under ten times. The V gene is TRBV7-3, the J gene TRBJ2-3; 10 nucleotides line up with TRBD2. V was pared by 1 base and J by 0 bases, with 7 bases of the junction left unmatched. CDR3 size: 18 residues. Germline loops: CDR1 SGHTA, CDR2 FQGTGA. CDR3 loop: CASSLRPAGGISTDTQYF. For the CDR3, the DNA is TGTGCCAGCAGCTTAAGGCCAGCGGGGGGGATTAGCACAGATACGCAGTATTTT.

The rearrangement links TRBV7-9 to TRBJ2-6; D is perhaps TRBD1 (5 bases). Germline V gene sequence: CDR1 SEHNR, CDR2 FQNEAQ (reference sequence). The CDR3 covers 17 residues. The germline V and J ends were trimmed by 0 bases and 1 base, with 10 bases remaining between them. The CDR3 loop reads CASSLATGKSGANVLTF. The CDR3 DNA sequence: TGTGCCAGCAGCTTAGCTACAGGAAAATCTGGGGCCAACGTCCTGACTTTC. Together with reference TRBV7-9 and TRBJ2-6, the CDR3 gives the full variable domain: DTGVSQNPRHKITKRGQNVTFRCDPISEHNRLYWYRQTLGQGPEFLTYFQNEAQLEKSRLLSDRFSAERPKGSFSTLEIQRTEQGDSAMYLCASSLATGKSGANVLTFGAGSRLTVL.

There are a few counts of this clonotype. The chain couples TRBV11-2 to TRBJ2-3; a possible D gene is TRBD2 (5 bases). Deletions cut 3 bases from V and 4 bases from J, with 17 bases between. The CDR3 extends over 16 amino acids. The V gene's germline CDR1 is SGHAT and CDR2 FQNNGV. CDR3 region: CASSFLPTGNADTQYF. CDR3 in DNA: TGTGCCAGCAGCTTCCTACCGACGGGGAACGCAGATACGCAGTATTTT.

The chain uses TRBV18 and TRBJ2-1, with unresolved D. The CDR3 sequence is 13 residues long. Germline V gene data show CDR1 as KGHSH and CDR2 as LQKENI. The V gene lost 2 bases and the J gene lost 9 bases, with 11 bases spanning the gap. CDR3 amino acids: CASSPRDNSEQFF. CDR3 in DNA: TGTGCCAGCTCACCAAGGGATAACAGTGAGCAGTTCTTC. The full variable domain, in which reference TRBV18 and TRBJ2-1 provide the parts outside the CDR3, is NAGVMQNPRHLVRRRGQEARLRCSPMKGHSHVYWYRQLPEEGLKFMVYLQKENIIDESGMPKERFSAEFPKEGPSILRIQQVVRGDSAAYFCASSPRDNSEQFFGPGTRLTVL.

This chain connects TRBV20-1 to TRBJ1-5; possibly TRBD1 for D (6 bases). The ends were cut back, 6 bases at V and 2 bases at J, with 14 bases in the middle. The CDR3 consists of 14 residues. From germline, CDR1 is DFQATT and CDR2 SNEGSKA (reference sequence). CDR3 in DNA: TGCAGTGCCGGAGGGACACTCGGCAATCAGCCCCAGCATTTT. It specifies CSAGGTLGNQPQHF.

The chain combines TRBV28 with TRBJ1-2, with 7 positions matching TRBD1. Unmatched junction bases numbered 7, after V lost 8 bases and J lost 4 bases. CDR3 size: 13 residues. The germline V gene encodes CDR1 MDHEN and CDR2 SYDVKM. Written as DNA, the CDR3 is TGTGCCAGCGCAAGGGACAGCGTCTATGGCTACACCTTC. Its translation is CASARDSVYGYTF.

This clonotype was detected many times. The V gene is TRBV12-3 or TRBV12-4, the J gene TRBJ2-3; 9 bases map to TRBD1. Trimming cost V 6 bases and J 2 bases; bases outside gene matches: 3. CDR3 length: 14 amino acids. DNA for the CDR3: TGTGCCAGCAGCGGGACAGGGAACACAGATACGCAGTATTTT. Protein: CASSGTGNTDTQYF.

The V call is TRBV10-3, the J call TRBJ1-6; maybe TRBD1 (5 bases). This CDR3 is built from 17 residues. Trimming shortened V by 4 bases and J by 6 bases, and 19 bases separated the two germline ends. CDR1 is ENHRY, CDR2 SYGVKD, per germline. Here the CDR3 reads CAISGNRDPFSNSPLHF. CDR3 coding DNA: TGTGCCATCAGTGGCAACCGGGACCCCTTTTCTAATTCACCCCTCCACTTT.

The chain couples TRBV27 to TRBJ2-7; no definite D call. V was pared by 1 base and J by 2 bases, with 9 bases between. This CDR3 contains 14 residues. In germline, CDR1 is MNHEY, CDR2 SMNVEV (reference sequence). The CDR3, as DNA: TGTGCCAGCAGTTTATTCCCTGATACCTACGAGCAGTACTTC. Amino acid sequence: CASSLFPDTYEQYF.

The sample holds a few counts of this clonotype. V usage is TRBV6-5 and J usage is TRBJ1-5; perhaps TRBD1 as D (6 bases). Trimming stripped 4 bases from V and 2 bases from J, with 12 bases between. Per germline, CDR1 MNHEY and CDR2 SVGAGI. The CDR3 spans 15 residues. CDR3 coding DNA: TGTGCCAGCAGTTGGACAGCCTCGGGCAATCAGCCCCAGCATTTT. Amino acids: CASSWTASGNQPQHF.

This clonotype was seen repeatedly, ten times or more. The V call is TRBV2, the J call TRBJ1-2, with D possibly matching TRBD1 (6 bases). Germline V CDR1 and CDR2: SNHLY, FYNNEI. This CDR3 contains 11 residues. Trimming shortened V by 7 bases and J by 8 bases, and 11 bases separated the two germline ends. The CDR3 spells CASNVGGGYTF. Written as DNA, the CDR3 is TGTGCCAGCAATGTGGGGGGCGGCTACACCTTC.

This clonotype has only one observation. The junction departs from the called germline gene at one end, perhaps through a read error. J is TRBJ2-1 and V is TRBV3-1; no reliable D call. Germline lookup yields CDR1 LGHDT and CDR2 YNNKEL (reference sequence). The CDR3 loop spans 15 amino acids. CDR3 in amino acids: CTSSQDLVLGVEQFF. DNA of the CDR3: TGTACCAGCAGCCAAGACCTAGTCCTTGGGGTCGAGCAGTTCTTC.

This clonotype showed up just a few times. The chain recombines TRBV3-1 with TRBJ2-3; 7 bases line up with TRBD2. The germline CDR1 and CDR2 sequences are LGHDT and YNNKEL (reference sequence). Trimming took 6 bases from V and 2 from J; bases not matched to a gene: 14. The CDR3 is 17 residues long. Here the CDR3 DNA reads TGTGCCAGCAGGTCGCTTGGGGCGGGAGCCCCCACAGATACGCAGTATTTT. Protein: CASRSLGAGAPTDTQYF.

The chain combines TRBV20-1 with TRBJ2-4; perhaps TRBD2 as D (5 bases). This CDR3 has 14 residues. Germline V gives CDR1 DFQATT, CDR2 SNEGSKA (reference sequence). Between the trimmed V and J ends, which lost 6 bases and 13 bases, there was a span of 25 bases. DNA of the CDR3: TGCAGTGCCACCTTTAGGGTCAGCCACGGGGAGCAGTACTTC. Translated, it gives CSATFRVSHGEQYF.

As to this clonotype: A read error may produce the germline difference seen at one junction end. The CDR3 region has the DNA TGTACCAGCAGCGGAGGGCGGATAACCTACGAGCAGTACTTC. Protein sequence: CTSSGGRITYEQYF. The chain couples TRBV7-6 to TRBJ2-5; TRBD2 might be the D (6 bases). The DNA end favors TRBJ2-7, so the J call may be wrong. The CDR3 runs 14 residues. CDR1 SGHVS and CDR2 FNYEAQ come from the germline V gene.

In this sample, this clonotype turned up a few times. V and J are TRBV6-6 and TRBJ2-5; D unresolved. The germline gives CDR1 MNHNY, CDR2 SVGAGI (reference sequence). This CDR3 region has 14 residues. Trimming removed 0 bases from V and 5 bases from J, with 10 bases in between. The CDR3 DNA reads as TGTGCCAGCAGTTACTCGGTCTACCGGGAGACCCAGTACTTC. It is translated as CASSYSVYRETQYF.

This chain joins TRBV25-1 and TRBJ1-1, with D perhaps TRBD1 (6 bases). The CDR3 is 12 amino acids. V lost 8 bases, J lost 4 bases, and 11 bases lay in between. Germline CDR1 is MGHDK and CDR2 is SYGVNS. The CDR3 region has the DNA TGTGCCAGCCGGAGGGGGTTCACTGAAGCTTTCTTT. Translated: CASRRGFTEAFF.

The genes are TRBV7-9 and TRBJ1-2; TRBD1 is a possible D gene (6 bases). Germline lookup yields CDR1 SEHNR and CDR2 FQNEAQ (reference sequence). Trimming took off 5 bases at V and 1 base at J, with 11 bases between the two ends. The CDR3 has 14 amino acids. CDR3 sequence reads: CASSQTDSNYGYTF. For the CDR3, the DNA is TGTGCCAGCAGCCAGACGGACAGTAACTATGGCTACACCTTC.

This clonotype was counted only a few times. The chain employs TRBV6-1 and TRBJ2-5; 9 positions agree with TRBD2. The CDR3 runs to 17 residues. From germline, CDR1 is MNHNS and CDR2 SASEGT. The junction had 24 bases not matched to a gene; V was cut back by 8 bases and J by 11 bases. DNA of the CDR3: TGTGCCAGCCAATTAGGCCTACCTACTAGCGGGTACAATGAGCAGTACTTC. Protein sequence: CASQLGLPTSGYNEQYF.

CDR3 in amino acids: CASSAWTPPYF. The DNA of the CDR3 is TGTGCCAGCAGTGCGTGGACTCCACCGTACTTC. The rearrangement joins TRBV6-4 to TRBJ2-4; a weak D match, TRBD2 (5 bases). Trimming stripped 4 bases from V and 15 bases from J, with 13 bases between. Germline V gene data show CDR1 as MRHNA and CDR2 as SNTAGT. CDR3 length: 11 residues.

This chain uses TRBV29-1 with TRBJ2-2, with D possibly TRBD2 on 5 matching bases. The V gene's germline CDR1 is SQVTM and CDR2 ANQGSEA. Trimming took 5 bases from V and 0 from J, leaving 10 bases between them. CDR3 length: 14 residues. The CDR3 region is CSVSRGSNTGELFF. CDR3 coding DNA: TGCAGCGTTAGCCGGGGTTCGAACACCGGGGAGCTGTTTTTT.

This clonotype was counted a few times. The V gene is TRBV7-9, the J gene TRBJ1-5; a possible D gene is TRBD1 (6 bases). This CDR3 has 13 amino acids. Trimming removed 5 bases from V and 4 bases from J, with 9 bases in between. Germline V gives CDR1 SEHNR, CDR2 FQNEAQ (reference sequence). The CDR3 sequence is CASSKTGNQPQHF. CDR3 bases: TGTGCCAGCAGCAAAACAGGGAATCAGCCCCAGCATTTT.